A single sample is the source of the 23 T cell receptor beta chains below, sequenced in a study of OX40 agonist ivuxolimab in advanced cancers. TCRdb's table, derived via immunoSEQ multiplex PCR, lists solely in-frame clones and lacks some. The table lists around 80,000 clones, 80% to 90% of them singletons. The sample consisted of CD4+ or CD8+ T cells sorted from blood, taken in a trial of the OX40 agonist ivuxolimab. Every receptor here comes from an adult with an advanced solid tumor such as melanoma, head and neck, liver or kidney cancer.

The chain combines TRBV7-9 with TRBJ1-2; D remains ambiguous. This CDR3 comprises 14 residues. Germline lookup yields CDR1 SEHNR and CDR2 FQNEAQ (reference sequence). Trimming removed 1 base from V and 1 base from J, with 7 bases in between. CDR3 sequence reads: CASSLGHLNYGYTF. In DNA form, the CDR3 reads TGTGCCAGCAGCTTAGGACACCTTAACTATGGCTACACCTTC.

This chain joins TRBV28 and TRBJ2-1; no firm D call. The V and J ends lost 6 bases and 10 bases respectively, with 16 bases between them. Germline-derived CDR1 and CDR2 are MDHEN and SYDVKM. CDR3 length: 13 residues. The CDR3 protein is CASSPPPTGEQFF. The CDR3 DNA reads TGTGCCAGCAGCCCGCCCCCCACCGGGGAGCAGTTCTTC.

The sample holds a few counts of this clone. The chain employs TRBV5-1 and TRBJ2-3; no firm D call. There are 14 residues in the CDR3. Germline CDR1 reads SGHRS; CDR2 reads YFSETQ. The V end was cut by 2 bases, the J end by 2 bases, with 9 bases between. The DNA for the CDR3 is TGCGCCAGCAGCTTAATAGTCGACACAGATACGCAGTATTTT. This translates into CASSLIVDTDTQYF.

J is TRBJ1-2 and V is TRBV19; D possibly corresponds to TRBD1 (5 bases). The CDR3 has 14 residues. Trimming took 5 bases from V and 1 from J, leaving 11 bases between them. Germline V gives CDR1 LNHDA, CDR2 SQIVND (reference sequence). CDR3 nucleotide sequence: TGTGCCAGTAGTCGAGACAGTCTTAACTATGGCTACACCTTC. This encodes CASSRDSLNYGYTF.

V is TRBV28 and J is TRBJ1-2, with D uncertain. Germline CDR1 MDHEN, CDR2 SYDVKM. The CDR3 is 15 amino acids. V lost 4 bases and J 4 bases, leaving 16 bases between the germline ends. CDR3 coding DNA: TGTGCCAGCAGTTACTCGGGCACCCAGGCCTATGGCTACACCTTC. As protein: CASSYSGTQAYGYTF.

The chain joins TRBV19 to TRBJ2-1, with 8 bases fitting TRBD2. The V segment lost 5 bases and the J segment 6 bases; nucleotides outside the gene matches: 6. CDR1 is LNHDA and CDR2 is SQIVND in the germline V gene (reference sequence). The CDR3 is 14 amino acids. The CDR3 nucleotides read TGTGCCAGTAGTTCGGGACTAGGCGGCAATGAGCAGTTCTTC. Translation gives CASSSGLGGNEQFF.

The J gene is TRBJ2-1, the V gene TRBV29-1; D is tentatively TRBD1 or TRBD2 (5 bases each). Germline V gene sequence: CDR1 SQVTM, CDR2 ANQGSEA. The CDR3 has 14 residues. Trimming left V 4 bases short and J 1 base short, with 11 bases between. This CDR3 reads CSVAEGPSYNEQFF. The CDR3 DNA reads TGCAGCGTTGCCGAGGGACCTTCCTACAATGAGCAGTTCTTC.

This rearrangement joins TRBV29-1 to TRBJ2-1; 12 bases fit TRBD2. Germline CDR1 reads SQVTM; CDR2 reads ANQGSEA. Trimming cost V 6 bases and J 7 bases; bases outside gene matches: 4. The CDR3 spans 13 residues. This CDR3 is CSVLAGGVNEQFF. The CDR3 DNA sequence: TGCAGCGTGCTAGCGGGAGGGGTAAATGAGCAGTTCTTC.

The CDR3 DNA reads as TGTGCCAGCAGCTCTAGACAGGGGAACACTGAAGCTTTCTTT. It codes for CASSSRQGNTEAFF. The genes are TRBV9 and TRBJ1-1; TRBD1 agrees at 7 bases. Germline CDR1 SGDLS, CDR2 YYNGEE. V lost 4 bases to trimming and J lost 1 base; unmatched junction nucleotides: 4. This CDR3 comprises 14 residues.

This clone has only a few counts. The DNA for the CDR3 is TGTGCCAGCAGTTATGGGACGACCAAGGAGGACCTCCACTTT. This sequence encodes CASSYGTTKEDLHF. The chain joins TRBV6-5 to TRBJ1-6; maybe TRBD1 (5 bases). V lost 3 bases, J lost 15 bases, and 18 bases lay in between. Germline V CDR1 and CDR2: MNHEY, SVGAGI. CDR3 length: 14 amino acids.

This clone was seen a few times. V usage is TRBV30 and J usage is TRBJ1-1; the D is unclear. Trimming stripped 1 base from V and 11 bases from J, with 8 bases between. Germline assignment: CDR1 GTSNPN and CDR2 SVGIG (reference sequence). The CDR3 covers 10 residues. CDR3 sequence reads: CAWSAERAFF. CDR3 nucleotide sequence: TGTGCCTGGAGTGCCGAAAGGGCTTTCTTT.

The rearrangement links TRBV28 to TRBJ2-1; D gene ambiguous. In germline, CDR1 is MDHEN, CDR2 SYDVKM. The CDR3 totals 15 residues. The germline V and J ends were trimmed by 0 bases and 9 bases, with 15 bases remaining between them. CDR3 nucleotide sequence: TGTGCCAGCAGTTTATGGGACGGTCGAATTACTGAGCAGTTCTTC. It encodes CASSLWDGRITEQFF.

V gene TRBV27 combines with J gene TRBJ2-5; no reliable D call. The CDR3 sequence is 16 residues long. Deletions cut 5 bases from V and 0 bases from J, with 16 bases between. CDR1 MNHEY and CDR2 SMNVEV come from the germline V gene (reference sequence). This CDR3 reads CASSPYSGRYQETQYF. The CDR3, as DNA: TGTGCCAGCAGTCCATACAGTGGTCGATACCAAGAGACCCAGTACTTC.

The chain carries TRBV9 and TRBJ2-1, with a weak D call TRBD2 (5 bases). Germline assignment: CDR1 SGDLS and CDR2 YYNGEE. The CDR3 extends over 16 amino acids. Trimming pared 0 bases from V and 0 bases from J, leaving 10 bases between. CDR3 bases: TGTGCCAGCAGCGTAGAGGGAGCCAACTCCTACAATGAGCAGTTCTTC. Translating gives CASSVEGANSYNEQFF.

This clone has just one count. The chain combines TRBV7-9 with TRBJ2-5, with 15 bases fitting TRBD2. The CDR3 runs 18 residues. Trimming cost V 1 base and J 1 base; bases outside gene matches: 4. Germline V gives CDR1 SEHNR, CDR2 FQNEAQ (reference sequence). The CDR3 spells CASSLGWGLAGGQETQYF. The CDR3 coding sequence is TGTGCCAGCAGCTTAGGGTGGGGACTAGCGGGGGGCCAAGAGACCCAGTACTTC.

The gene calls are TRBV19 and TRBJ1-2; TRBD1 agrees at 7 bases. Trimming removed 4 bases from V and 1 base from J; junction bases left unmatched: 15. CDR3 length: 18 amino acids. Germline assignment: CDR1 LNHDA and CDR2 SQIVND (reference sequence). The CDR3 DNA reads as TGTGCCAGTAGTAGGGACAGCTACGCACCGAAGAGTAACTATGGCTACACCTTC. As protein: CASSRDSYAPKSNYGYTF.

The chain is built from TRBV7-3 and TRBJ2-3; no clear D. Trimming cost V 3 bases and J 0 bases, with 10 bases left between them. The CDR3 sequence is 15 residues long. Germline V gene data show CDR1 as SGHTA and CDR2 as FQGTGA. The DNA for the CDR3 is TGTGCCAGCAGCTTGCAACCATCTAGCACAGATACGCAGTATTTT. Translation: CASSLQPSSTDTQYF.

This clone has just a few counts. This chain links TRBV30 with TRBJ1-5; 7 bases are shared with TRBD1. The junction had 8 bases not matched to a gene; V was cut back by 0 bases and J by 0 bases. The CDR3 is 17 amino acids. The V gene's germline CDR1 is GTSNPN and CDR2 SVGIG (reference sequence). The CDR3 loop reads CAWSVPQGGHSNQPQHF. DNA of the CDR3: TGTGCCTGGAGTGTTCCGCAGGGGGGACATAGCAATCAGCCCCAGCATTTT.

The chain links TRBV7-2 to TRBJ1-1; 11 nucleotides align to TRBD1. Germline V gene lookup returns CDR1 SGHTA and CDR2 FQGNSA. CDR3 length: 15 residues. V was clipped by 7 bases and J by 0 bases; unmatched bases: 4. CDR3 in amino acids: CASMDRGLMNTEAFF. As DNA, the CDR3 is TGTGCCAGCATGGACAGGGGGCTTATGAACACTGAAGCTTTCTTT.

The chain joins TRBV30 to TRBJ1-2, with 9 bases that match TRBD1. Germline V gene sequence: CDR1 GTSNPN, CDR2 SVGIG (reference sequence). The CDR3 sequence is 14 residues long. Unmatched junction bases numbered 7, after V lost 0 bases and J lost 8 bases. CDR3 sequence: CAWSVSPGQGGYTF. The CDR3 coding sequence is TGTGCCTGGAGTGTTTCCCCGGGACAGGGAGGCTACACCTTC.

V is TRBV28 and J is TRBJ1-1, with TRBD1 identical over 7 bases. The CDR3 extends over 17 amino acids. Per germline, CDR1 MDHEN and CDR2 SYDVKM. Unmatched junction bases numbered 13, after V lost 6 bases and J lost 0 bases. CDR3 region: CASRPLPAGQMNTEAFF. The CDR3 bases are TGTGCCAGCAGACCTCTCCCGGCGGGACAGATGAACACTGAAGCTTTCTTT.

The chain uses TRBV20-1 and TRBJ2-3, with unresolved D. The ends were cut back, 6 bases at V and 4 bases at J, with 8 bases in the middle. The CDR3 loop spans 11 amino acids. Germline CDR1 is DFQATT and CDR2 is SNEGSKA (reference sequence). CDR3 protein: CSAGGADTQYF. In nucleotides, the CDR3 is TGCAGTGCAGGTGGGGCAGATACGCAGTATTTT.

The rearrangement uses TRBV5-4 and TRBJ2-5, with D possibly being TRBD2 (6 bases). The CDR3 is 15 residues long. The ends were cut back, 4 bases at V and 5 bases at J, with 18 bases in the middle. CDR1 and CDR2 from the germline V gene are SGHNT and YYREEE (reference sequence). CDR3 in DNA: TGTGCCAGCAGCCCGCGTCTCGGGGGTATGGAGACCCAGTACTTC. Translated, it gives CASSPRLGGMETQYF. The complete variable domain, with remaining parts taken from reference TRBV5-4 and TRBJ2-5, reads ETGVTQSPTHLIKTRGQQVTLRCSSQSGHNTVSWYQQALGQGPQFIFQYYREEENGRGNFPPRFSGLQFPNYSSELNVNALELDDSALYLCASSPRLGGMETQYFGPGTRLLVL.